This T cell receptor beta chain originates from a study of vaccination effects on CD4 cells after COVID-19 (dated by TCRdb to between 2022 and 2023). Notes on the research overall: Post-vaccine samples across the study were collected a median of 72 days after the second dose, with a range of 14 to 241. In both COVID-19 convalescent patients and infection-naive vaccine recipients, the study compared SARS-CoV-2 spike-specific CD4+ TCR repertoires from before mRNA vaccination with those from after it. Altogether, around 11 COVID-19 convalescent patients and several SARS-CoV-2-naive healthy vaccine recipients made up the full study. In the study, cultures from other donors were sequenced using the Oncomine TCR Beta short-read assay on an Illumina iSeq 100. Results the study describes overall, beyond this receptor: In healthy vaccine recipients, vaccine-induced clones were almost all SARS-CoV-2 mono-reactive, with only 1 of 255 being cross-reactive with common cold coronaviruses. The study was limited by a small number of convalescent patients and lacked early post-infection timepoints. Clones induced by infection and clones induced by vaccination both contracted markedly at late timepoints after vaccination, which fits with T cell responses waning over time.

The ViraFEST assay stimulated PBMC with viral peptide pools and then used TCR sequencing to identify antigen-specific CD4+ T cell clonotypes by expansion. After less than eleven days of culture, CD4+ T cells were isolated with the EasySep CD4+ T cell isolation kit. Each participant got two doses of an mRNA SARS-CoV-2 vaccine, either BNT162b2 or mRNA-1273. Negative nucleocapsid antibody results before and after vaccination confirmed that the healthy vaccine recipients had no prior SARS-CoV-2 infection. Each well held around 2 million PBMC cultured in IMDM containing approximately 5% human AB serum, approximately 10 IU/ml IL-2 and gentamicin, along with 8 to 10 ug/ml peptides. Half of the culture medium was replaced with fresh IL-2-containing medium on days 3 and 7. Unless otherwise noted, each peptide stimulation condition was cultured in triplicate wells. Using Ficoll-Paque Plus gradient centrifugation, PBMC were separated from whole blood and then either used fresh or cryopreserved at -140C. The overlapping peptide pools covered the spike proteins of SARS-CoV-2 and of the common cold coronaviruses HCoV-NL63, HCoV-OC43 and HCoV-229E. The QIAamp micro DNA kit was used to extract genomic DNA from the cultured CD4+ T cells.

The CDR3 has 11 amino acids, counting the end cysteine and phenylalanine. The CDR3 DNA has 33 bases and is translated from base 1. V gives up 4 bases and J gives up 4 bases, and the segment between their germline ends measures 3 bases. The germline V gene supplies CDR1 SGHTS and CDR2 YDEGEE. Receptor amplification or capture employed the immunoSEQ multiplex PCR assay. TCR beta CDR3 sequencing was performed on DNA from the cultured, isolated CD4+ T cells. In the paper's pipeline: Non-productive TCR sequences were removed, reads were trimmed to the CDR3 region, and CDR3s of at least 7 amino acids were retained. Antigen-specific clonotypes were identified using the MANAFEST web app by comparison of expansion in peptide wells against reference cultures. To count as positive, a clone had to show expansion at FDR<0.05 compared with the reference and with all other wells, an odds ratio above 5, and a frequency above 0.1% in two replicate wells. Cross-reactive clonotypes were defined as significantly expanded in SARS-CoV-2 spike wells and in at least one common cold coronavirus spike condition. CDR3 similarity was assessed by Levenshtein distance with the stringdist R package, and unrooted trees were built with ape in R 3.6.1. TCRdb took this table from immuneACCESS and kept in-frame rearrangements with V and J called. Such tables lack part of the clones; where checked against another copy, unresolved V genes explain under half of the gap, and the rest is unexplained. The DNA was the basis for D and trimming; V, J and clone size are from that table. Here the sample has 15,000 to 20,000 clones; 70% to 80% occur a single time. Jointly, the top ten make up over 15% of the sample.

As for this clone: Its antigen is currently not known. Base-call qualities are not available, and no considerably larger clone is one nucleotide away.

The sample was CD4+ T cells from PBMCs cultured with HCoV-NL63 spike peptides, taken after COVID-19 vaccination. The sample's cell subset or site label, decoded: HCoV-NL63 spike overlapping peptide pool stimulation. The TCR comes from a human donor who received a COVID-19 vaccine. The chain is encoded by TRBV5-8 joined to TRBJ2-1; the D segment cannot be called with confidence. Read as DNA, the sequence is TGTGCCAGCAGCGCATACAATGAGCAGTTCTTC. It is translated as CASSAYNEQFF.